This TCR beta chain is drawn from a study of tumor-infiltrating lymphocytes in primary liver carcinoma. About the study: Surgery removed the patients' primary liver carcinoma.

Alongside blood RNA obtained from unsorted whole blood, germline DNA was also extracted. Peripheral blood, roughly 4.4 milliliters, was collected prior to surgery. CDR1 is MNHNS, CDR2 SASEGT, per germline. The CDR3 has 15 residues. The template, roughly 0.45 ug total RNA, yielded TCR beta cDNA made with a constant-region primer. Generation of the TCR beta libraries relied on three nested multiplex PCR rounds using slightly modified ARM-PCR. Each of the first two PCR rounds ran 9 to 11 cycles with TRBV1-TRBV30 forward and C-beta reverse primers. Via MiXCR, TCRdb re-called the multiplex PCR reads, giving one row per CDR3 protein. Here the sample spans fewer than 400,000 distinct CDR3 sequences, about three fifths being singletons. Study-wide results and caveats: Tumor top-250-clone fractions significantly exceeded those of blood (p = 0.039).

Concerning this clonotype: Its antigen is not identified. Its ends do not fully match the called genes, so a read error is possible.

The TCR sequence derives from a woman aged 25 to 45 with primary liver carcinoma and hepatitis B virus infection. The chain combines TRBV6-1 with TRBJ1-5, with D unresolved. Sequencing was carried out using peripheral blood. The CDR3, as DNA: TGTACCAGCAGTCCCCGAGGCAATAGCAATCAGCCCCAGCATTTT. Translating gives CTSSPRGNSNQPQHF.